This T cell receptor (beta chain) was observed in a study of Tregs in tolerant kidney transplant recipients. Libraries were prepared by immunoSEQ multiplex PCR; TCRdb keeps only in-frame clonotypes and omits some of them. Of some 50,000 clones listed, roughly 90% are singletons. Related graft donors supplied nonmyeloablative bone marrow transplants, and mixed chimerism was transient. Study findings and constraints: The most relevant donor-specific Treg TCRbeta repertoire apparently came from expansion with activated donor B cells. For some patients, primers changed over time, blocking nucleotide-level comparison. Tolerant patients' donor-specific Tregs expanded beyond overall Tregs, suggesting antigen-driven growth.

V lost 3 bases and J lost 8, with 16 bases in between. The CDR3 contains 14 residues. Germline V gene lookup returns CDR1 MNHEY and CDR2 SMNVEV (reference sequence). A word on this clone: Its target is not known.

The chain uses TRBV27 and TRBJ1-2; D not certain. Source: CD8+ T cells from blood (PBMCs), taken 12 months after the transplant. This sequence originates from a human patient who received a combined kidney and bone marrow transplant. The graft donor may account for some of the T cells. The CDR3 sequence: CASSLGSNLGGYTF. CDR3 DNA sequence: TGTGCCAGCAGTTTGGGGAGCAACTTAGGGGGCTACACCTTC.